This is a list of T cell receptor beta chains from one sample in a study of identifying expanded T cells in peripheral blood. Here immunoSEQ multiplex PCR was the method, and the copy in TCRdb shows in-frame clones only, minus some. The repertoire has roughly 75,000 clones, roughly 90% of them found once; the top ten carry roughly 3.5%. Sequenced sample: blood. These receptors were taken from a person aged 18-69 years in good health. CDR3s include the opening cysteine and the closing phenylalanine or tryptophan. The D gene is left open where the match is weak. Clone size is given for some rows only: seen once, a few or many times, or a class if the clone is expanded.

TGTGCCAGCAGCGTATCCCCCGGGACAGGGGGGGAGCAGTACTTC,CASSVSPGTGGEQYF,-,TRBV9,TRBD1,TRBJ2-7
TGTGCCAGCAGTTTATATTCGGGACTAGCGGGACCTTACGAGCAGTACTTC,CASSLYSGLAGPYEQYF,-,TRBV28,TRBD2,TRBJ2-7
TGTGCCAGCAGTGCCGGGAGGAACAATGAGCAGTTCTTC,CASSAGRNNEQFF,-,TRBV27,TRBD2,TRBJ2-1
TGTGCCAGCAGCGACAGGGGGTGGAACACCGGGGAGCTGTTTTTT,CASSDRGWNTGELFF,-,TRBV6-6,TRBD1,TRBJ2-2
TGCAGCGCTGGCGACTTAGATGGCAATCAGCCCCAGCATTTT,CSAGDLDGNQPQHF,-,TRBV29-1,-,TRBJ1-5
TGTGCCAGCAGTCTCTCAGGCAGTCAAAACACCATATATTTT,CASSLSGSQNTIYF,-,TRBV28,-,TRBJ1-3
TGTGCCAGCAACTCATTGAATCGGGTGGGGGAGACCCAGTACTTC,CASNSLNRVGETQYF,-,TRBV7-2,-,TRBJ2-5
TGTGCCAGCAGCGCGAGGGAGACCCAGTACTTC,CASSARETQYF,-,TRBV28,-,TRBJ2-5
TGTGCCAGCAGCTTAGAAAGGAACACTGAAGCTTTCTTT,CASSLERNTEAFF,-,TRBV7-6,-,TRBJ1-1
TGTGCCAGCAGTTTATCTACTTTGGGACAGTCCTTTTGGAACACTGAAGCTTTCTTT,CASSLSTLGQSFWNTEAFF,-,TRBV28,TRBD1,TRBJ1-1
TGTGCCAGCTCAACAGGGGGCGAAGGTTCTGGCTACACCTTC,CASSTGGEGSGYTF,-,TRBV9,TRBD1,TRBJ1-2
TGTGCCAGCAGGTCCGAGGCCGGGTCCTCTAATGAAAAACTGTTTTTT,CASRSEAGSSNEKLFF,-,TRBV28,-,TRBJ1-4
TGTGCCAGCAGTTTTAACCCCTCGGGCACTGAAGCTTTCTTT,CASSFNPSGTEAFF,-,TRBV27,-,TRBJ1-1
TGTGCCAGCAGCTTCGGACGCGGCAATGAAGCTTTCTTT,CASSFGRGNEAFF,few,TRBV5-4,-,TRBJ1-1
TGTGCCAGCAGCCGGGGACTAGCGGTGGGAGAGACCCAGTACTTC,CASSRGLAVGETQYF,-,TRBV5-4,TRBD2,TRBJ2-5
TGTGCCAGCAGCGCAGGGGTGGGCTACGAGCAGTACTTC,CASSAGVGYEQYF,-,TRBV7-8,-,TRBJ2-7
TGTGCCAGCTCACCACGGGGACAGGGTCCTGATTCACCCCTCCACTTT,CASSPRGQGPDSPLHF,-,TRBV18,TRBD1,TRBJ1-6
TGTGCCAGCAATTTTTTAGGCGGCAATTCACCCCTCCACTTT,CASNFLGGNSPLHF,-,TRBV6-1,-,TRBJ1-6
TGTGCCAGTCAGCCAGGATCTGCAACTAATGAAAAACTGTTTTTT,CASQPGSATNEKLFF,-,TRBV19,-,TRBJ1-4
TGTGCCAGCAGCGGAGGGGGGTACACAGATACGCAGTATTTT,CASSGGGYTDTQYF,-,TRBV9,-,TRBJ2-3
TGTGCCATCAGTGAGCGGACTAACACTGAAGCTTTCTTT,CAISERTNTEAFF,-,TRBV10-3,-,TRBJ1-1
TGTGCCAGCAGCTTTGGAGTAAATACGTTCTTC,CASSFGVNTFF,once,TRBV11-1,-,TRBJ2-1
TGTGCCAGGGCCGGAGCAGGGGGGCAAGAGACCCAGTACTTC,CARAGAGGQETQYF,-,TRBV7-9,-,TRBJ2-5
TGCGCCAGCAGTCCAATCGGGAGACTAAACACCATATATTTT,CASSPIGRLNTIYF,few,TRBV23-1,-,TRBJ1-3
TGTGCCAGCAATGATCGGGGACCAGATACGCAGTATTTT,CASNDRGPDTQYF,-,TRBV2,-,TRBJ2-3
TGTGCCAGCAGTATTCGGTCGCACCCCGGGGAGACCCAGTACTTC,CASSIRSHPGETQYF,-,TRBV6-5,-,TRBJ2-5
TGTGCCAGCCTTGGGGCCACCCCAGATACGCAGTATTTT,CASLGATPDTQYF,-,TRBV2,-,TRBJ2-3
TGCGCCAGCAGCCTTCGGACAGGGCACTACGAGCAGTACTTC,CASSLRTGHYEQYF,-,TRBV5-1,TRBD1,TRBJ2-7
TGCAGCGTTGTACAAACTAGCGGCAGAAGCACCGGGGAGCTGTTTTTT,CSVVQTSGRSTGELFF,-,TRBV29-1,TRBD2,TRBJ2-2
TGCGCCAGCAGCTCTGGGACAGGGGCGGCTAATGAAAAACTGTTTTTT,CASSSGTGAANEKLFF,-,TRBV5-1,TRBD1,TRBJ1-4
TGTGCCAGCAGCGGGAGGGGAGGGATTAATGAAAAACTGTTTTTT,CASSGRGGINEKLFF,-,TRBV9,-,TRBJ1-4
TGTGCCAGCAATAGGGGAGGGAACACCGGGGAGCTGTTTTTT,CASNRGGNTGELFF,-,TRBV2,-,TRBJ2-2
TGCGCCAGCAGCTTGAGCGACGGAACTAACTATGGCTACACCTTC,CASSLSDGTNYGYTF,-,TRBV5-1,-,TRBJ1-2
TGCAGTGCTAGCAGAGACTACGAGCAGTACTTC,CSASRDYEQYF,-,TRBV20-1,-,TRBJ2-7
TGTGCCAGTAGTATAGGGGGGGCCGCGACCCAGCATTTT,CASSIGGAATQHF,-,TRBV19,-,TRBJ1-5
TGTGCCAGCTCACCAACCGACAGTCCCAACTATGGCTACACCTTC,CASSPTDSPNYGYTF,-,TRBV18,-,TRBJ1-2
TGTGCCAGCTCCAAAAAAGAGACCCAGTACTTC,CASSKKETQYF,once,TRBV18,-,TRBJ2-5
TGCGCCAGCAGCTTGGGGGACCACCAAGAGACCCAGTACTTC,CASSLGDHQETQYF,-,TRBV5-1,-,TRBJ2-5
TGCGCCAGCAGCCCCGGGACAGGGATCGCTGAAGCTTTCTTT,CASSPGTGIAEAFF,once,TRBV5-1,TRBD1,TRBJ1-1
TGCGCCAGCAGCCAAGATGGGGTAGGGACTGGCGTCCTGACTTTC,CASSQDGVGTGVLTF,-,TRBV4-3,-,TRBJ2-6
TGTGCCAGCAGCCAAGATCTCGCGGGAGTCGATACGCAGTATTTT,CASSQDLAGVDTQYF,-,TRBV4-2,TRBD2,TRBJ2-3
TGTGCCAGCAGTTTATTTGGCCATATACCCGCAAGCTCCTACGAGCAGTACTTC,CASSLFGHIPASSYEQYF,-,TRBV28,-,TRBJ2-7
TGTGCCAGCAGCCGTGACAGGGTACCAGCCTACGAGCAGTACTTC,CASSRDRVPAYEQYF,once,TRBV5-4,TRBD1,TRBJ2-7
TGTGCCAGCTTGAGTGGTCAGGGGTTCACTGAAGCTTTCTTT,CASLSGQGFTEAFF,-,TRBV2,-,TRBJ1-1
TGTGCCAGCAGCCCACGGAAAATCGCGGGGAAGGGCTACACCTTC,CASSPRKIAGKGYTF,-,TRBV7-8,-,TRBJ1-2